Sequencing of this T cell receptor beta chain was carried out in a study of blood T cell repertoires in COVID-19. In its sample, this clone was seen once. Sequencing was performed with immunoSEQ multiplex PCR; in TCRdb, only in-frame clones are kept and a portion is missing. The sample lists around 95,000 clones, approximately 81% occurring once. V shed 0 bases and J shed 4 bases, with 15 bases lying between them. The CDR3 contains 16 residues. CDR1 and CDR2 (germline): LNHNV, YYDKDF (reference sequence). The sample consisted of peripheral blood. The V call is TRBV15, the J call TRBJ1-2, with D hard to call. The source is a woman aged 80 or older with acute or convalescent COVID-19. As DNA, the CDR3 is TGTGCCACCAGCAGAGATCTCGCCCGGGAAGGCTATGGCTACACCTTC. This codes for CATSRDLAREGYGYTF.